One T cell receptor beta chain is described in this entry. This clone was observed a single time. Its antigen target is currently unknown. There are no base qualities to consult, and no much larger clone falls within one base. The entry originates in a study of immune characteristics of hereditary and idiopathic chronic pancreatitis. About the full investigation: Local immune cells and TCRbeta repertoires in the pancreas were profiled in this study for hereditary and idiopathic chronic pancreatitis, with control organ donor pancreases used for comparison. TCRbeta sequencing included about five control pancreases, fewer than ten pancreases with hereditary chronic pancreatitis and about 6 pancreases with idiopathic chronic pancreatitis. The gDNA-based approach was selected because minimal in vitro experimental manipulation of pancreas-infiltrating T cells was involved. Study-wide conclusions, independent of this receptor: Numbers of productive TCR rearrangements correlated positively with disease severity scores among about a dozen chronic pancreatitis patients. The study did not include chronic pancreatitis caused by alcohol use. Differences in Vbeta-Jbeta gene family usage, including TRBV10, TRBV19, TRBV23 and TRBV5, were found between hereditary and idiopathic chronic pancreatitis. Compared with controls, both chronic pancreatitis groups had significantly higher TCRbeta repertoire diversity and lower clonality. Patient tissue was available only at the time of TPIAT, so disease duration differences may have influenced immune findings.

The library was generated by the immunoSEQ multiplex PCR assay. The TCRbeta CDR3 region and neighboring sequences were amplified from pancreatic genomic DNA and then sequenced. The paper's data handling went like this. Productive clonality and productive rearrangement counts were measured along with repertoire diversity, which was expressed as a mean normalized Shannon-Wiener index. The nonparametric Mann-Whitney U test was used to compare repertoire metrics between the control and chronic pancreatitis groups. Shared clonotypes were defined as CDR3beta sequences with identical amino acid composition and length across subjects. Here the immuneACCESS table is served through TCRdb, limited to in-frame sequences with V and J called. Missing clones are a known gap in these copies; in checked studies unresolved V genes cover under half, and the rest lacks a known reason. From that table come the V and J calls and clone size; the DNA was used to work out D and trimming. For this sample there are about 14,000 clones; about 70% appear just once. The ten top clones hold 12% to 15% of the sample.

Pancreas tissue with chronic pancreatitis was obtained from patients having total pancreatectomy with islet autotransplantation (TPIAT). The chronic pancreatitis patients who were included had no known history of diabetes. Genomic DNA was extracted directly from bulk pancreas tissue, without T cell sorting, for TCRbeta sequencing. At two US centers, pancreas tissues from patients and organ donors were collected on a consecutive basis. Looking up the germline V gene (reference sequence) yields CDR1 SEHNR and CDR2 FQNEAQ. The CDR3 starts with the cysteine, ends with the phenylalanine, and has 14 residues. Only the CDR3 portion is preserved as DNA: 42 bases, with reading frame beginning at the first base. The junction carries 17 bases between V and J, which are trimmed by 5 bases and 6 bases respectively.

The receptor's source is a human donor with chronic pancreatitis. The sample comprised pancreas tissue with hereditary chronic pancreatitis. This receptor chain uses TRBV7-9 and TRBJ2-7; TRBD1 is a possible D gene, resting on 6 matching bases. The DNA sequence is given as TGTGCCAGCAGCAGAGACGCCCAGGGGATCGAGCAGTACTTC. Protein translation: CASSRDAQGIEQYF.